This is a list of T cell receptor beta chains from one sample in a study of radiation and T cells in renal cell carcinoma. Produced via immunoSEQ multiplex PCR; TCRdb's table is partial and in-frame only. This sample has about 160,000 clones, with around 89% found just once. Here the sequenced sample was blood, taken from a patient whose treatment included radiotherapy and nephrectomy. These receptors were collected from a woman in her 70s with renal cell carcinoma. The CDR3 runs from the conserved cysteine through the conserved F or W. A D gene is named only where the DNA matches it firmly.

V gene	D gene	J gene	CDR3 protein
TRBV5-4	TRBD2	TRBJ2-3	CASTSGLTTTDTQYF
TRBV19	TRBD2	TRBJ2-1	CASSTTSGGASGRNEQFF
TRBV7-9	NA	TRBJ1-2	CASSPYRDDYGYTF
TRBV2	NA	TRBJ1-1	CASSEVIRDTEAFF
TRBV15	TRBD2	TRBJ2-7	CATSRDLAGGSYEQYF
TRBV7-3	NA	TRBJ1-5	CASSFSITQPQHF
TRBV29-1	NA	TRBJ2-5	CSVDGEWETQYF
TRBV7-2	NA	TRBJ1-6	CASSFQGTGPLHF
TRBV27	NA	TRBJ2-7	CASSPSSTREQYF
TRBV30	TRBD1	TRBJ2-1	CAWGFDRGANEQFF
TRBV12-5	NA	TRBJ1-2	CASGYEFGYGYTF
TRBV5-1	TRBD1	TRBJ1-2	CASSLVVQGANYGYTF
TRBV2	NA	TRBJ1-1	CASSYGEAFF
TRBV10-3	NA	TRBJ1-6	CAISLGPNNSPLHF
TRBV7-3	NA	TRBJ1-1	CASSIGTSGATEAFF
TRBV5-1	TRBD2	TRBJ2-1	CASSSLAGGPWNEQFF
TRBV14	NA	TRBJ2-7	CASSQDGTVLDEQYF
TRBV10-2	NA	TRBJ2-7	CASIRDSQITYEQYF
TRBV5-1	NA	TRBJ1-2	CASSFEGRGYGYTF
TRBV6-6	NA	TRBJ1-5	CASSYGTANQPQHF
TRBV4-3	TRBD2	TRBJ2-5	CASSHGLAQETQYF
TRBV5-1	NA	TRBJ2-1	CASSDLDGDEQFF
TRBV5-1	TRBD2	TRBJ2-1	CASGLAGGPRSYNEQFF
TRBV5-4	TRBD1	TRBJ1-3	CASSKQGASGNTIYF
TRBV6-1	NA	TRBJ2-2	CASSPGRNTGELFF
TRBV5-1	TRBD1	TRBJ2-2	CASTGTGNTGELFF
TRBV5-6	NA	TRBJ1-1	CASSRLITEAFF
TRBV5-1	TRBD2	TRBJ2-3	CASSPSGVSGTQYF
TRBV7-8	TRBD1	TRBJ2-7	CASSFADRGLSYEQYF
TRBV7-9	NA	TRBJ1-4	CASSLEIHEKLFF
TRBV4-1	TRBD1	TRBJ2-7	CASSQDSGTGPYEQYF
TRBV5-1	TRBD1	TRBJ1-1	CASSLGADRARGTAFF
TRBV29-1	TRBD2	TRBJ2-7	CSVGSGGHYEQYF
TRBV30	NA	TRBJ1-3	CAWSQTIPRGNTIYF
TRBV7-9	NA	TRBJ1-1	CASSLNNRDEAFF
TRBV13	NA	TRBJ1-2	CASSLGDAGGTYGYTF
TRBV25-1	NA	TRBJ1-1	CASSGLAGARTEAFF
TRBV7-2	NA	TRBJ1-5	CASSLRQGNQPQHF
TRBV5-1	NA	TRBJ2-1	CASSLAGSYNEQFF
TRBV30	TRBD1	TRBJ1-2	CAWSVRGTAYGYTF
TRBV5-8	NA	TRBJ2-6	CASSFAGVDGANVLTF
TRBV18	TRBD1	TRBJ1-5	CASSLTGRAGGSNQPQHF
TRBV5-4	TRBD1	TRBJ2-4	CASSYVGTGGGKNIQYF
TRBV7-9	TRBD1	TRBJ2-2	CASSLAWDRGWDTGELFF
TRBV19	NA	TRBJ1-3	CASSVTGRSSGNTIYF
TRBV6-4	TRBD2	TRBJ2-6	CASSGTSSGGANVLTF
TRBV6-1	TRBD2	TRBJ2-2	CASSAMTSPGSGELFF
TRBV25-1	TRBD2	TRBJ2-1	CASMVAGGLNEQFF
TRBV5-4	NA	TRBJ2-3	CASSPVSTPPTDTQYF
TRBV6-5	TRBD2	TRBJ2-5	CASSIAGVQETQYF
TRBV5-1	NA	TRBJ2-5	CASSFEWAGETQYF
TRBV5-1	NA	TRBJ1-6	CASSPQGSNNSPLHF
TRBV28	NA	TRBJ1-6	CASSSQRGYNSPLHF
TRBV5-1	TRBD1	TRBJ2-1	CASSTHRGHEQFF
TRBV7-2	NA	TRBJ2-5	CASSLLRVSGGETQYF